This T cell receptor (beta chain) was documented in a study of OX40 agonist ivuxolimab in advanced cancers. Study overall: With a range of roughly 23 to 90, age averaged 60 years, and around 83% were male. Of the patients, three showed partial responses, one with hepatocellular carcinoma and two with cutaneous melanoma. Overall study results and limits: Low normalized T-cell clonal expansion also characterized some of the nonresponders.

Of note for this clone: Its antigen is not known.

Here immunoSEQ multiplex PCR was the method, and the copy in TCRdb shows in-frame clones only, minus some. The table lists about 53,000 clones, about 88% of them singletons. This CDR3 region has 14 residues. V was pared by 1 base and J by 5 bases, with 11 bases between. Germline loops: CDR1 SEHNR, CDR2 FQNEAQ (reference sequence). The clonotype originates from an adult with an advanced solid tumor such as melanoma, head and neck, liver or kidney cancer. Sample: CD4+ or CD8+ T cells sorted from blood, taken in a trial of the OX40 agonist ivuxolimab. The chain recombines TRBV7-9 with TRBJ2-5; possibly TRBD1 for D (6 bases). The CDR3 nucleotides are TGTGCCAGCAGCTTAGAGAGGGGGAAGGAGACCCAGTACTTC. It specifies CASSLERGKETQYF.